This TCR beta chain was retrieved from a study of cytomegalovirus exposure and HLA in healthy donors. General study results and limits: Roughly even sequencing depth across donors was the assumption behind the presence/absence analyses. Association with HLA alleles at 0.05 false discovery rate was found for around 17,000 TCR beta sequences in a later analysis. A later examination showed that TCR association rates differed by HLA locus, with DRB1 most and HLA-C fewest.

This clone was detected a few times. The antigen is undetermined. With 60 Vbeta and 13 Jbeta primers, the PCR was carried out. The table came from immunoSEQ multiplex PCR; TCRdb's copy has only in-frame clones and leaves some out. The table includes 130,000 to 150,000 clones, roughly 82% detected once. Unrecorded immune exposure was likely among donors, who were nominally healthy when sampled. The CDR3 spans 12 residues. V dropped 4 bases and J dropped 7 bases, with 12 bases sitting between them. Looked up from germline, CDR1 is SGHRS and CDR2 is YFSETQ. The source of this sequence is a male donor in good health and CMV-seronegative. V and J are TRBV5-1 and TRBJ2-7, with D unclear. The specimen sequenced was PBMCs. The CDR3 nucleotides are TGCGCCAGCAGCCCGCACAATTTGGAGCAGTACTTC. This gives the protein CASSPHNLEQYF.